A single sample gave rise to the 21 T cell receptor beta chains below, sequenced in a study of T cell responses to AZD1222 COVID-19 vaccine. Assay used: immunoSEQ multiplex PCR; TCRdb lists only in-frame clones, some missing. The table has around 180,000 clones, around 88% seen once. This sample comprised peripheral blood, obtained on day 0 of AZD1222 vaccination. Receptors were obtained from an adult in good health.

The chain links TRBV6-5 to TRBJ1-5; TRBD1 aligns across 10 bases. Trimming took 4 bases from V and 3 from J; bases not matched to a gene: 6. The CDR3 extends over 16 amino acids. Germline CDR1 is MNHEY and CDR2 is SVGAGI. CDR3 residues: CASSSGTGASNQPQHF. CDR3 nucleotides: TGTGCCAGCAGTTCCGGGACAGGGGCTTCCAATCAGCCCCAGCATTTT.

The rearrangement joins TRBV2 to TRBJ1-6; D is unresolved. The CDR3 has 14 amino acids. Germline V lookup: CDR1 SNHLY, CDR2 FYNNEI. Trimming left V 3 bases short and J 3 bases short, with 6 bases between. The DNA of the CDR3 is TGTGCCAGCAGTGAGGGCGTCTATAATTCACCCCTCCACTTT. Encoded protein: CASSEGVYNSPLHF. Based on the CDR3 plus reference TRBV2 and TRBJ1-6, the full variable domain is EPEVTQTPSHQVTQMGQEVILRCVPISNHLYFYWYRQILGQKVEFLVSFYNNEISEKSEIFDDQFSVERPDGSNFTLKIRSTKLEDSAMYFCASSEGVYNSPLHFGNGTRLTVT.

The chain is built from TRBV28 and TRBJ1-5; D uncertain. V lost 7 bases to trimming and J lost 0 bases, with 7 bases between them. From germline, CDR1 is MDHEN and CDR2 SYDVKM. CDR3 length: 13 residues. Written as DNA, the CDR3 is TGTGCCAGCACCGCAGATAGCAATCAGCCCCAGCATTTT. It specifies CASTADSNQPQHF.

The CDR3 sequence: CASSIRQGYSYEQYF. The DNA of the CDR3 is TGTGCCAGTAGTATACGTCAGGGTTATTCCTACGAGCAGTACTTC. The J gene is TRBJ2-7, the V gene TRBV19; D is possibly TRBD1 (5 bases). Per germline, CDR1 LNHDA and CDR2 SQIVND (reference sequence). Between the trimmed V and J ends, which lost 2 bases and 1 base, there was a span of 12 bases. The CDR3 extends over 15 amino acids.

The genes are TRBV18 and TRBJ1-2; 7 bases map to TRBD1. This CDR3 region has 16 residues. The V gene's germline CDR1 is KGHSH and CDR2 LQKENI. Trimming at V came to 1 base and at J to 7 bases, leaving 12 bases not matched to a gene. CDR3 region: CASSPRDGRQGVGYTF. CDR3 nucleotide sequence: TGTGCCAGCTCACCACGGGATGGGCGACAGGGCGTTGGCTACACCTTC.

V is TRBV19 and J is TRBJ2-1; D is unresolved. The CDR3 is made up of 13 amino acids. Between the trimmed V and J ends, which lost 7 bases and 6 bases, there was a span of 13 bases. Germline-derived CDR1 and CDR2 are LNHDA and SQIVND (reference sequence). CDR3 nucleotide sequence: TGTGCCAGTACGAACACCCCTGGCAATGAGCAGTTCTTC. It yields the protein CASTNTPGNEQFF.

This clone is a singleton in its sample. The rearrangement joins TRBV30 to TRBJ2-5; TRBD1 matches at 9 bases. The ends lost 4 bases at V and 1 base at J; junction bases unmatched: 13. The CDR3 loop spans 17 amino acids. The germline V gene encodes CDR1 GTSNPN and CDR2 SVGIG (reference sequence). CDR3 sequence reads: CAWKNRDRVGGQETQYF. In nucleotides, the CDR3 is TGTGCCTGGAAAAACCGGGACAGGGTAGGTGGCCAAGAGACCCAGTACTTC.

V gene TRBV19 combines with J gene TRBJ1-5, with D uncertain. Trimming stripped 0 bases from V and 3 bases from J, with 12 bases between. The CDR3 loop spans 16 amino acids. Germline lookup yields CDR1 LNHDA and CDR2 SQIVND (reference sequence). The CDR3 here is CASSIDSQAPNQPQHF. CDR3 sequence (DNA): TGTGCCAGTAGTATAGATTCCCAGGCCCCCAATCAGCCCCAGCATTTT.

The chain combines TRBV28 with TRBJ2-3, with TRBD2 identical over 10 bases. Germline lookup yields CDR1 MDHEN and CDR2 SYDVKM. There are 16 residues in the CDR3. With V trimmed by 6 bases and J by 2 bases, 8 bases remained unmatched. The CDR3 is CASSRNSGGPTDTQYF. The DNA for the CDR3 is TGTGCCAGCAGCAGAAATAGCGGGGGGCCCACAGATACGCAGTATTTT.

The rearrangement uses TRBV28 and TRBJ1-3; tentatively, D is TRBD1 (5 bases). CDR3 length equals 17 residues. Germline V gene lookup returns CDR1 MDHEN and CDR2 SYDVKM. The ends were cut back, 3 bases at V and 2 bases at J, with 17 bases in the middle. CDR3 protein: CASSFFGPTAPGNTIYF. In nucleotides, the CDR3 is TGTGCCAGCAGTTTCTTCGGCCCGACAGCCCCTGGAAACACCATATATTTT.

This chain connects TRBV6-1 to TRBJ1-6; 9 positions match TRBD1. Per germline, CDR1 MNHNS and CDR2 SASEGT. The junction had 1 base not matched to a gene; V was cut back by 1 base and J by 9 bases. This CDR3 has 14 residues. CDR3 sequence: CASSEGTGVSPLHF. In nucleotides, the CDR3 is TGTGCCAGCAGTGAAGGGACAGGGGTTTCACCCCTCCACTTT.

V gene TRBV29-1 combines with J gene TRBJ2-3; 8 bases agree with TRBD1. This CDR3 comprises 13 residues. V trimming: 4 bases; J trimming: 4 bases; junction bases outside the gene matches: 4. Per germline, CDR1 SQVTM and CDR2 ANQGSEA. CDR3 sequence reads: CSVVGQGPDTQYF. The CDR3 region has the DNA TGCAGCGTTGTCGGACAGGGACCAGATACGCAGTATTTT.

The V gene is TRBV9, the J gene TRBJ2-1; D gene uncertain. CDR3 length: 14 amino acids. Trimming pared 0 bases from V and 5 bases from J, leaving 9 bases between. Germline V gene sequence: CDR1 SGDLS, CDR2 YYNGEE. The CDR3: CASSVVTNNNEQFF. CDR3 nucleotides: TGTGCCAGCAGCGTAGTAACTAACAACAATGAGCAGTTCTTC.

This sequence joins TRBV10-1 and TRBJ1-6; unclear D gene. The CDR3 contains 13 residues. Germline V gene data show CDR1 as WNHNN and CDR2 as SYGVQD (reference sequence). The V end lost 4 bases, the J end lost 10 bases, and 11 bases lay between the germline ends. This CDR3 is CASSAQPGSPLHF. In DNA, the CDR3 is TGCGCCAGCAGTGCCCAGCCAGGATCACCCCTCCACTTT.

The V and J genes are TRBV28 and TRBJ1-1; D is undetermined. V gave up 6 bases and J gave up 1 base, with 12 bases separating them. This CDR3 has 14 residues. CDR1 and CDR2 from the germline V gene are MDHEN and SYDVKM. This CDR3 is CASRSSIGNTEAFF. In DNA, the CDR3 is TGTGCCAGCAGATCGTCCATTGGGAACACTGAAGCTTTCTTT.

The chain links TRBV12-5 to TRBJ2-7; D remains ambiguous. V lost 0 bases, J lost 3 bases, and 15 bases lay in between. CDR1 is LGHNT and CDR2 is FRNRAP in the germline V gene. CDR3 size: 16 residues. CDR3 DNA: TGTGCTAGTGGTTTGGTAATAGGACGGAAGAGCTACGAGCAGTACTTC. Translating it yields CASGLVIGRKSYEQYF.

This chain uses TRBV5-1 with TRBJ2-5; 9 bases are a match to TRBD2. The CDR3 runs 16 residues. With 0 bases clipped from V and 5 bases from J, the junction kept 8 bases outside the gene matches. Germline V CDR1 and CDR2: SGHRS, YFSETQ. This CDR3 is CASSLEVAGVSETQYF. The CDR3 DNA sequence: TGCGCCAGCAGCTTGGAAGTAGCGGGGGTGAGCGAGACCCAGTACTTC.

This chain links TRBV5-1 with TRBJ1-3, with 7 bases matching TRBD1. V dropped 4 bases and J dropped 4; count of bases not matched to a gene: 8. The germline V gene has CDR1 SGHRS and CDR2 YFSETQ. This CDR3 has 15 residues. In DNA, the CDR3 is TGCGCCAGCAGCCCGGAACAGGGGACCGGAAACACCATATATTTT. Translating gives CASSPEQGTGNTIYF.

This chain's CDR3 is CASSQEAITGHEQFF. The CDR3 DNA sequence: TGTGCCAGCAGCCAAGAGGCCATCACCGGGCATGAGCAGTTCTTC. This chain connects TRBV14 to TRBJ2-1; D remains unclear. The CDR3 totals 15 residues. Germline V gene data show CDR1 as SGHDN and CDR2 as FVKESK. The ends were cut back, 0 bases at V and 8 bases at J, with 14 bases in the middle.

This chain joins TRBV23-1 and TRBJ2-3, with no clear D. TRBV23-1 is sorted into the ORF group, with uncertain function. The CDR3 contains 17 residues. V shed 0 bases and J shed 2 bases, with 15 bases lying between them. CDR3 nucleotides: TGCGCCAGCAGTCAATCGATTTTTAACCGCCACACAGATACGCAGTATTTT. It is translated as CASSQSIFNRHTDTQYF.

This chain uses TRBV5-1 with TRBJ1-1, with TRBD1 matching 7 bases. This CDR3 has 14 amino acids. V lost 4 bases and J lost 8; bases outside the gene matches: 11. Germline V lookup: CDR1 SGHRS, CDR2 YFSETQ. CDR3 amino acids: CASSAGQGVWEAFF. CDR3 nucleotide sequence: TGCGCCAGCAGCGCTGGGCAGGGGGTATGGGAAGCTTTCTTT.